This is a list of T cell receptor beta chains from one sample in a study of brain metastases from non-small cell lung cancer. Sequencing used immunoSEQ multiplex PCR; TCRdb keeps in-frame clones, though not all of them. This table holds roughly 2,600 clones, about 90% found once. Sequencing was carried out using primary lung tumor tissue. The receptors shown here come from a donor aged 40 or over with non-small cell lung cancer. The CDR3 runs from the conserved cysteine through the conserved F or W. D genes are given only for firm matches. Clone size is stated in some rows and not others, as once, few, many or a class when expanded.

V	J	size	D	CDR3	DNA
TRBV7-2	TRBJ1-1	once	-	CASNKQMNTEAFF	TGTGCCAGCAATAAACAGATGAACACTGAAGCTTTCTTT
TRBV5-1	TRBJ1-1	-	TRBD1	CASSSSAGGNTEAFF	TGCGCCAGCAGCTCCTCAGCAGGGGGGAACACTGAAGCTTTCTTT
TRBV7-2	TRBJ1-1	-	-	CASSSRGASEAFF	TGTGCCAGCAGCTCGAGAGGGGCCAGTGAAGCTTTCTTT
TRBV7-2	TRBJ2-7	-	TRBD2	CASSLVTSGVYEQYF	TGTGCCAGCAGCTTAGTAACTAGCGGAGTCTACGAGCAGTACTTC
TRBV5-1	TRBJ2-3	-	TRBD2	CASSLASGRDMQYF	TGCGCCAGCAGCTTAGCTAGCGGGAGGGATATGCAGTATTTT
TRBV6-5	TRBJ1-4	-	-	CASSSHQNEKLFF	TGTGCCAGCAGTTCCCACCAGAATGAAAAACTGTTTTTT
TRBV6-5	TRBJ2-5	once	-	CASSRGTVQETQYF	TGTGCCAGCAGCCGCGGGACGGTCCAAGAGACCCAGTACTTC
TRBV5-1	TRBJ1-1	-	-	CATSDPAGEAFF	TGCGCCACCTCCGACCCTGCGGGTGAAGCTTTCTTT
TRBV14	TRBJ2-3	-	TRBD1	CASSQTTGVNTQYF	TGTGCCAGCAGCCAGACGACAGGGGTAAATACGCAGTATTTT
TRBV4-2	TRBJ2-2	few	TRBD2	CASSQEGLAGVTGELFF	TGTGCCAGCAGCCAAGAGGGACTAGCGGGAGTCACCGGGGAGCTGTTTTTT
TRBV7-9	TRBJ2-2	-	-	CASSLSRTGELFF	TGTGCCAGCAGCTTATCCAGGACCGGGGAGCTGTTTTTT
TRBV20-1	TRBJ2-5	-	-	CSAGVEETQYF	TGCAGTGCTGGCGTGGAAGAGACCCAGTACTTC
TRBV7-9	TRBJ2-3	-	TRBD2	CASSNPSGGAHKDTQYF	TGTGCCAGCAGCAACCCTAGCGGGGGGGCCCATAAAGATACGCAGTATTTT
TRBV6-5	TRBJ1-2	once	TRBD1	CASSYSQGANDGYTF	TGTGCCAGCAGTTACTCGCAGGGGGCGAATGATGGCTACACCTTC
TRBV18	TRBJ2-1	-	-	CASSPELSYNEQFF	TGTGCCAGCTCACCTGAACTGAGCTATAATGAGCAGTTCTTC
TRBV7-6	TRBJ1-1	-	-	CASSSRANTEAFF	TGTGCCAGCAGCTCCAGGGCCAACACTGAAGCTTTCTTT
TRBV9	TRBJ2-3	-	-	CASSAEWTDTQYF	TGTGCCAGCAGCGCAGAATGGACAGATACGCAGTATTTT
TRBV19	TRBJ2-3	-	-	CASCIETLPDTQYF	TGTGCCAGTTGCATAGAGACCCTCCCTGATACGCAGTATTTT
TRBV9	TRBJ1-5	-	-	CASSEGGSNQPQHF	TGTGCCAGCAGCGAGGGAGGGAGCAATCAGCCCCAGCATTTT
TRBV27	TRBJ2-7	-	TRBD1	CASSSLGQDEQYF	TGTGCCAGCAGTTCCCTCGGACAGGATGAGCAGTACTTC
TRBV15	TRBJ1-1	-	-	CATSRDLGGSGTEAFF	TGTGCCACCAGCAGAGATCTCGGCGGATCTGGAACTGAAGCTTTCTTT
TRBV9	TRBJ2-1	once	-	CASTPWESGNEQFF	TGTGCCAGCACCCCTTGGGAATCGGGAAATGAGCAGTTCTTC